In its sample, the clone carrying this T cell receptor beta chain was seen many times. The time point: pre-sensitization, week 0. Stated treatment: therapeutic diphenylcyclopropenone sensitization with weekly scalp DPC. The data derive from a study of human T cells and chemical hapten exposure. TCRdb reanalysed the RACE reads using MiXCR and keeps one entry per CDR3 protein. The data contain roughly 64,000 distinct CDR3 sequences, over 9% of them singletons. Germline values: CDR1 LGHNA, CDR2 YNFKEQ. Trimming removed 1 base from V and 2 bases from J, with 14 bases in between. CDR3 length: 17 amino acids.

The source was whole blood, collected in connection with sensitization to the hapten diphenylcyclopropenone (DPC). The chain employs TRBV4-2 and TRBJ2-2, with D possibly TRBD2 on 7 matching bases. This clonotype was obtained from a woman between 40 and 50 years old with alopecia areata. Some clones in this sample may be carry-over from other donors' samples. The chain's CDR3 is CASSQGVAGANTGELFF. CDR3 sequence (DNA): TGTGCCAGCAGCCAAGGAGTCGCGGGGGCTAACACCGGGGAGCTGTTTTTT.